This entry concerns a single T cell receptor (beta chain). Its antigen remains unknown. The source of the sample is a study of early T cells in non-severe SARS-CoV-2 infection. Study-level points and caveats: A preference for anti-spike CD8 responses marked VDJdb matching, which missed private and CD4 specificities.

TCRdb re-called the 5' RACE reads with MiXCR, one entry per CDR3 protein. The sample lists more than 20,000 distinct CDR3 sequences; 4% were seen once. Germline CDR1 is SGHTA and CDR2 is FQGTGA. The V segment lost 5 bases and the J segment 7 bases; nucleotides outside the gene matches: 12. The length of the CDR3 is 17 residues. The sequencing input was whole blood. This chain links TRBV7-3 with TRBJ1-6, with 9 bases fitting TRBD1. This receptor was taken from an adult who was a healthcare worker with PCR-confirmed SARS-CoV-2 infection or an uninfected control (not recorded which). As DNA, the CDR3 is TGTGCCAGCAGCGCCCAGGGCGGACAGGGGCTCAATTCACCCCTCCACTTT. Translation: CASSAQGGQGLNSPLHF. The variable domain in full, completed from reference TRBV7-3 and TRBJ1-6, reads GAGVSQTPSNKVTEKGKYVELRCDPISGHTALYWYRQSLGQGPEFLIYFQGTGAADDSGLPNDRFFAVRPEGSVSTLKIQRTERGDSAVYLCASSAQGGQGLNSPLHFGNGTRLTVT.